Shown below are 8 T cell receptor beta chains from a single sample sequenced in a study of naive and memory T cell subsets (dated by TCRdb to between 2016 and 2019). What the research found in general, with its limitations: Naive repertoires, especially CD8, contained a few larger clonotypes, possibly memory cells re-expressing CD45RA.

Antigen specificity for these receptors is unknown. Library preparation was by UMI-ligation and nested PCR. Sequencing relied on an Illumina MiSeq. An equimolar mix of two oligonucleotides covering both TRBC1 and TRBC2 was used as the beta constant-region primer. The ligated cDNA went through four rounds of PCR with nested alpha and beta constant-region primers together with the SP2 primer. The public reads were quality trimmed at Q25 with fastp and then assembled into clones with MiXCR by TCRdb, keeping productive beta chains. Entries that share a CDR3 protein sequence are merged under the most common genes and DNA. The sample table holds around 140,000 distinct CDR3 sequences, of which roughly a fifth were seen once. Together, the top ten hold around 0.63% of the sample. Sequencing used naive CD8+ T cells from blood. According to the study, the label for this sample's cell subset or site signals: naive T cells, CD45RA high CD27+. These TCRs come from a human donor in good health.

This clonotype was recorded only once. This chain links TRBV7-9 with TRBJ1-2; a weak D match, TRBD1 (6 bases). Per germline, CDR1 SEHNR and CDR2 FQNEAQ (reference sequence). Trimming removed 2 bases from V and 2 bases from J, with 9 bases in between. The CDR3 length is 14 residues. The DNA of the CDR3 is TGTGCCAGCAGCTTATGGGGGACAAACTATGGCTACACCTTC. As protein: CASSLWGTNYGYTF. Combining the CDR3 with reference TRBV7-9 and TRBJ1-2 gives the whole variable domain DTGVSQNPRHKITKRGQNVTFRCDPISEHNRLYWYRQTLGQGPEFLTYFQNEAQLEKSRLLSDRFSAERPKGSFSTLEIQRTEQGDSAMYLCASSLWGTNYGYTFGSGTRLTVV.

CDR3 sequence: CASSLEPLPGLAGVQYQETQYF. The CDR3 coding sequence is TGTGCCAGCAGCTTAGAGCCCCTCCCGGGACTAGCGGGAGTCCAATACCAAGAGACCCAGTACTTC. The V gene is TRBV11-2, the J gene TRBJ2-5; 14 bases fit TRBD2. CDR3 length: 22 amino acids. Trimming took 0 bases from V and 0 from J; bases not matched to a gene: 15. Germline CDR1 and CDR2: SGHAT and FQNNGV.

The sample holds a few counts of this clonotype. One base away lies a much larger clone, so this may be a sequencing read error. V is TRBV20-1 and J is TRBJ2-7; 7 positions agree with TRBD1. This CDR3 region has 13 residues. Germline CDR1 is DFQATT and CDR2 is SNEGSKA (reference sequence). Trimming cost V 1 base and J 3 bases; bases outside gene matches: 3. CDR3 sequence (DNA): TGCAGTGCTAGAGGGGACAGCGTCTACGAGCAGTACTTC. This sequence encodes CSARGDSVYEQYF.

The CDR3 loop is CASMRGATSTDTQYF. For the CDR3, the DNA is TGCGCCAGCATGCGCGGGGCCACTAGCACAGATACGCAGTATTTT. The V call is TRBV5-1, the J call TRBJ2-3, with D possibly TRBD2 on 6 matching bases. Trimming took off 6 bases at V and 0 bases at J, with 14 bases between the two ends. The CDR3 covers 15 residues. Germline-derived CDR1 and CDR2 are SGHRS and YFSETQ.

The V and J genes are TRBV4-1 and TRBJ2-1; TRBD2 matches 11 bases. After removal of 3 bases from V and 2 bases from J, the junction contained 3 bases not matched to a gene. Germline V gene lookup returns CDR1 MGHRA and CDR2 YSYEKL. The CDR3 totals 16 residues. The CDR3: CASSQRLAGPYNEQFF. The CDR3, as DNA: TGCGCCAGCAGCCAGAGACTAGCGGGACCCTACAATGAGCAGTTCTTC.

This clonotype was seen more than once but under ten times. This chain links TRBV7-8 with TRBJ2-4; weak D call: TRBD1 (6 bases). The CDR3 is 19 amino acids. Looked up from germline, CDR1 is SGHVS and CDR2 is FQNEAQ. V lost 1 base, J lost 4 bases, and 23 bases lay in between. The CDR3 loop reads CASSLVRPLTGSGKNIQYF. The CDR3 nucleotides read TGTGCCAGCAGCTTAGTTCGTCCCCTAACAGGGTCGGGGAAAAACATTCAGTACTTC.

The table lists this clonotype with a few counts. The chain uses TRBV12-3 or TRBV12-4 and TRBJ2-1, with D possibly called TRBD1 or TRBD2 (6 bases each). Trimming left V 8 bases short and J 10 bases short, with 24 bases between. This CDR3 has 15 residues. CDR3 DNA: TGTGCCAGCCAACCCGAGGGGGGATGGCAAGACGAGCAGTTCTTC. This sequence encodes CASQPEGGWQDEQFF.

This clonotype was found many times. This chain links TRBV29-1 with TRBJ2-1; TRBD2 matches 7 bases. Per the germline V gene, CDR1 is SQVTM and CDR2 is ANQGSEA. This CDR3 has 15 amino acids. J gave up 1 base and V 3 bases, and 6 bases lay outside the gene matches. The CDR3 is CSVDQGEGSYNEQFF. As DNA, the CDR3 is TGCAGCGTTGATCAAGGGGAGGGTTCCTACAATGAGCAGTTCTTC.